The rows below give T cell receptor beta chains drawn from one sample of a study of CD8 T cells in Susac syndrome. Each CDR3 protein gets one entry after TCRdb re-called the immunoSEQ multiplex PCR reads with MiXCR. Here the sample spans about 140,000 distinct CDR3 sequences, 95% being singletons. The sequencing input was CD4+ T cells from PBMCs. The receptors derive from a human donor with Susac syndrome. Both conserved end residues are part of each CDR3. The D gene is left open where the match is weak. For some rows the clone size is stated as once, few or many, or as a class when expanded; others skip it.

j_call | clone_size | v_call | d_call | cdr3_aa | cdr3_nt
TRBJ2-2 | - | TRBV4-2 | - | CASSQDVGRAGELFF | TGTGCCAGCAGCCAAGATGTAGGGCGGGCCGGGGAGCTGTTTTTT
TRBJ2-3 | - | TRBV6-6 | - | CASTGTQSTDTQYF | TGTGCCAGCACCGGGACACAAAGCACAGATACGCAGTATTTT
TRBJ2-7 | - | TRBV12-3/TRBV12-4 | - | CASSPTVSGPYEQYF | TGTGCCAGCAGTCCGACCGTATCTGGGCCCTACGAGCAGTACTTC
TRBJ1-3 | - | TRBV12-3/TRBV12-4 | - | CASTVYYSGNTIYF | TGTGCCAGCACCGTCTATTACTCTGGAAACACCATATATTTT
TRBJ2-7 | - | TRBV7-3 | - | CASSYDSVYEQYF | TGTGCCAGCAGCTACGACAGCGTCTACGAGCAGTACTTC
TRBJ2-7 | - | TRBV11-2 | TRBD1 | CASSVTGTGSYEQYF | TGTGCCAGCAGCGTTACCGGGACAGGGTCCTACGAGCAGTACTTC
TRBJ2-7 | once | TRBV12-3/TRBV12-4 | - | CASSRPRTEQYF | TGTGCCAGCAGTCGGCCACGGACAGAACAGTACTTC
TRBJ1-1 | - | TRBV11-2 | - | CASSLVLTATQAFF | TGTGCCAGCAGCTTAGTTCTGACAGCAACCCAAGCTTTCTTT
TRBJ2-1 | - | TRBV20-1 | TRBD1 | CSASRGTEQFF | TGCAGTGCTAGCAGGGGGACTGAGCAGTTCTTC
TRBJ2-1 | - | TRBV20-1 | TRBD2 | CSAPWGGYVYNEQFF | TGCAGTGCCCCCTGGGGAGGGTACGTCTACAATGAGCAGTTCTTC
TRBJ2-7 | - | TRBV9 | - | CASSVGGLAREQYF | TGTGCCAGCAGCGTAGGTGGTTTAGCTCGTGAGCAGTACTTC
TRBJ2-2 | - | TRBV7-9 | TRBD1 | CASSFFPFGDRGTGELFF | TGTGCCAGCAGCTTTTTCCCATTCGGGGACAGGGGTACCGGGGAGCTGTTTTTT
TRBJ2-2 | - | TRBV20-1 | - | CSATGTLNTGELFF | TGCAGTGCTACCGGGACCCTGAACACCGGGGAGCTGTTTTTT
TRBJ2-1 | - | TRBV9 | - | CASSDRPDWGNEQFF | TGTGCCAGCAGCGATCGGCCAGACTGGGGGAATGAGCAGTTCTTC
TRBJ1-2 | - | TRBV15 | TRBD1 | CATSRVKGQAGYGYTF | TGTGCCACCAGCAGAGTTAAGGGACAGGCCGGTTATGGCTACACCTTC
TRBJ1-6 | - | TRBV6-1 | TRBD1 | CASSERTGGRNSPLHF | TGTGCCAGCAGTGAAAGAACAGGGGGCCGCAATTCACCCCTCCACTTT
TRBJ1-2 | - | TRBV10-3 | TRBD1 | CAISDLSRGPGYGYTF | TGTGCCATCAGTGATCTTAGCAGGGGGCCGGGCTATGGCTACACCTTC
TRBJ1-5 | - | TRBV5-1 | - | CASSLQGQGQPQHF | TGCGCCAGCAGCTTACAGGGCCAGGGGCAGCCCCAGCATTTT
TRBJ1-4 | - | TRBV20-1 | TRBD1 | CSAFGQGAEKLFF | TGCAGTGCTTTCGGACAGGGCGCCGAAAAACTGTTTTTT
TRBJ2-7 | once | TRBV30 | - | CAWKAGAYEQYF | TGTGCCTGGAAGGCAGGGGCCTACGAGCAGTACTTC
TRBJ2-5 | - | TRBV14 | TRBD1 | CASSPLTGQETQYF | TGTGCCAGCAGCCCCCTGACAGGGCAAGAGACCCAGTACTTC
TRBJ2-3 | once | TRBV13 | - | CASSSDSRSDTQYF | TGTGCCAGCAGCTCCGACAGCAGGTCAGATACGCAGTATTTT
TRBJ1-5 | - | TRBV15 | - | CATSRDSVNNQPQHF | TGTGCCACCAGCAGAGATTCCGTAAACAATCAGCCCCAGCATTTT
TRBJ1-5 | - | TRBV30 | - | CAWSPPHQPQHF | TGTGCCTGGAGTCCCCCACATCAGCCCCAGCATTTT
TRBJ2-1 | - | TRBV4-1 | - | CASSQVASSGASSYNEQFF | TGCGCCAGCAGCCAAGTTGCGTCATCTGGGGCAAGCTCCTACAATGAGCAGTTCTTC
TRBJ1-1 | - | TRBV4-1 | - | CASSQGDRSMNTEAFF | TGCGCCAGCAGCCAAGGCGACAGATCTATGAACACTGAAGCTTTCTTT
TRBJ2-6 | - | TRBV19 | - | CASSPGAGANVLTF | TGTGCCAGTAGTCCGGGGGCCGGGGCCAACGTCCTGACTTTC
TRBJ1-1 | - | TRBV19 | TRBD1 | CASSISDRMNTEAFF | TGTGCCAGTAGTATATCGGACAGGATGAACACTGAAGCTTTCTTT
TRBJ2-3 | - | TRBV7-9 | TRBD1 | CASSSGGPDTQYF | TGTGCCAGCAGCTCAGGGGGCCCAGATACGCAGTATTTT
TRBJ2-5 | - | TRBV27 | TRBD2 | CASSFTGLASETQYF | TGTGCCAGCAGTTTTACCGGACTAGCGTCAGAGACCCAGTACTTC
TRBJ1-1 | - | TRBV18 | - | CASSPNWGSGTEAFF | TGTGCCAGCTCACCAAACTGGGGCTCGGGCACTGAAGCTTTCTTT
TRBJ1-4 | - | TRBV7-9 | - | CASSRGAEEKLFF | TGTGCCAGCAGCCGTGGGGCAGAAGAAAAACTGTTTTTT
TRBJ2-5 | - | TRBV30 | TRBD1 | CAWGRDRGQETQYF | TGTGCCTGGGGAAGGGACAGGGGGCAAGAGACCCAGTACTTC
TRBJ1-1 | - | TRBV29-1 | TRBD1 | CSVRDRGMNTEAFF | TGCAGCGTCCGGGACAGGGGTATGAACACTGAAGCTTTCTTT
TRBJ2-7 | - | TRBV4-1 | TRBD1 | CASSQPPGQVSYEQYF | TGCGCCAGCAGCCAACCTCCGGGACAGGTCTCCTACGAGCAGTACTTC
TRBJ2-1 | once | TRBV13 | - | CASSFSRRAYNEQFF | TGTGCCAGCAGCTTCTCTAGGAGAGCCTACAATGAGCAGTTCTTC
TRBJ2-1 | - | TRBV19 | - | CASSPHVAGSSYNEQFF | TGTGCCAGTAGTCCTCATGTTGCGGGATCATCCTACAATGAGCAGTTCTTC
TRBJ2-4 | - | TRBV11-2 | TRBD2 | CASSEWGGINNIQYF | TGTGCCAGCAGCGAATGGGGAGGGATCAACAACATTCAGTACTTC
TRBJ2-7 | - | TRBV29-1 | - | CSVEGAGEPYEQYF | TGCAGCGTTGAAGGGGCAGGAGAACCCTACGAGCAGTACTTC
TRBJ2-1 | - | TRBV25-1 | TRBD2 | CASSEPGTAISGSSDNEQFF | TGTGCCAGCAGTGAACCCGGGACAGCCATTAGCGGGAGTTCTGACAATGAGCAGTTCTTC
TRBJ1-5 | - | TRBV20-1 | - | CSATTRRDQPQHF | TGCAGTGCTACGACGCGGCGGGATCAGCCCCAGCATTTT
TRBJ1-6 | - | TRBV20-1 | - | CSASGEGSYNSPLHF | TGCAGTGCCTCCGGGGAGGGCTCCTATAATTCACCCCTCCACTTT
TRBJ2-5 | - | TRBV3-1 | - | CASRKEGGETQYF | TGTGCCAGCAGGAAGGAGGGCGGAGAGACCCAGTACTTC
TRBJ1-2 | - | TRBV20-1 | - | CSAPFSGYTF | TGCAGTGCTCCATTTAGTGGCTACACCTTC
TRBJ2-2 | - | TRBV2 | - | CASTQTSTGELFF | TGTGCCAGCACGCAGACCAGCACCGGGGAGCTGTTTTTT
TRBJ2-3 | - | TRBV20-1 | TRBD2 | CSASGLAGWDTDTQYF | TGCAGTGCCTCGGGACTAGCGGGGTGGGACACAGATACGCAGTATTTT
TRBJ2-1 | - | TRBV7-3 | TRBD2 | CASSQHNPGLAGGYSYNEQFF | TGTGCCAGCAGCCAACATAACCCTGGACTAGCGGGAGGATACTCCTACAATGAGCAGTTCTTC
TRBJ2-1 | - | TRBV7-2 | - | CASSWAGTRTRNEQFF | TGTGCCAGCAGCTGGGCCGGGACCAGAACGCGCAATGAGCAGTTCTTC
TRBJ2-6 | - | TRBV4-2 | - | CASSQGAPGANVLTF | TGTGCCAGCAGCCAAGGAGCACCTGGGGCCAACGTCCTGACTTTC
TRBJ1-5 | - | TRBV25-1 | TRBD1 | CASSEGQGDQPQHF | TGTGCCAGCAGTGAAGGACAGGGCGATCAGCCCCAGCATTTT
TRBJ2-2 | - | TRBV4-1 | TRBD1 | CASSPAARGLTGELFF | TGCGCCAGCAGCCCTGCCGCCAGGGGGCTAACCGGGGAGCTGTTTTTT
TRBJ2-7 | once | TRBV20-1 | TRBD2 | CSARLIAGIYEQYF | TGCAGTGCTCGACTCATAGCGGGAATCTACGAGCAGTACTTC
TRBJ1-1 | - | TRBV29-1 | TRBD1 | CSATIQGALSEAFF | TGCAGCGCCACGATACAGGGGGCGTTATCTGAAGCTTTCTTT
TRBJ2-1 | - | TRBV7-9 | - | CASSLTGPNEQFF | TGTGCCAGCAGCTTAACTGGGCCCAATGAGCAGTTCTTC
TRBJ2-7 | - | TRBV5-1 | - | CASSLGKLDEQYF | TGCGCCAGCAGCTTGGGAAAGTTGGACGAGCAGTACTTC